The clone carrying this T cell receptor (beta chain) occurred once. Its matching antigen is unknown. This specimen includes other DNA sequences encoding the same CDR3. Trimming left V 0 bases short and J 7 bases short, with 8 bases between. The CDR3 loop spans 13 amino acids. The germline V gene has CDR1 SGHKS and CDR2 YYEKEE (reference sequence). These data originate in a study of shared clonotypes between healthy human individuals. As for the study in general: The cohort comprised a couple of women and a few men. Their ages spanned 18 to 49 years. Points from the study as a whole: What rarefaction showed was incomplete sorted-subset sequencing despite large depth.

From CD4+ cells came CD45RA+ naive and CD45RA-negative memory subsets. Original methodology: ImmunoSEQ supplied junction-only sequences lacking quality scores, so filtering was different. Assay: immunoSEQ multiplex PCR; the TCRdb copy retains only in-frame clones and omits some. Clonal size and the V and J genes are those of that table, whereas D and trimming came from the DNA. The table includes about 2,500,000 clones, just over 90% detected once. The sequencing input was naive CD4+ T cells sorted from blood. Subset specified: CD45RA+ positively selected. The chain uses TRBV5-5 and TRBJ1-5; D is unclear. The source is a man younger than 30 in good health. The CDR3 loop is CASSLGPGQPQHF. Here the CDR3 DNA reads TGTGCCAGCAGCTTGGGTCCCGGGCAGCCCCAGCATTTT.